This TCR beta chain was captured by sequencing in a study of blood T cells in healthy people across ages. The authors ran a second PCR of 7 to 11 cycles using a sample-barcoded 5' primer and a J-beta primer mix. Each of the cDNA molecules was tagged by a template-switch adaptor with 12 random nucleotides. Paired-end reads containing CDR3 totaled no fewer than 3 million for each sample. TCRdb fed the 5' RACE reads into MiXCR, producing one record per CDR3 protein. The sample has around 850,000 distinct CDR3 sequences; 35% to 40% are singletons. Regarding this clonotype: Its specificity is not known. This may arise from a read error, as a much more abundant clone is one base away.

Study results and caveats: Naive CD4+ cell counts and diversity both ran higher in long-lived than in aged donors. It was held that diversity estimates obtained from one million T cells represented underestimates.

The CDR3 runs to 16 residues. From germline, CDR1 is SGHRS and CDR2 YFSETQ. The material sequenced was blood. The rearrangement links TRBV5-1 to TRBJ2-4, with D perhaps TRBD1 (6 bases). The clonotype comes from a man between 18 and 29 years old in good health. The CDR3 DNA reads TGCGCCGGCAGCTCGAATACAGGGTCGGTCAAAAACATTCAGTACTTC. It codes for CAGSSNTGSVKNIQYF. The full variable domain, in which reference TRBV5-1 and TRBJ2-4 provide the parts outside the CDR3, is KAGVTQTPRYLIKTRGQQVTLSCSPISGHRSVSWYQQTPGQGLQFLFEYFSETQRNKGNFPGRFSGRQFSNSRSEMNVSTLELGDSALYLCAGSSNTGSVKNIQYFGAGTRLSVL.